This entry lists 14 T cell receptor beta chains sequenced from one sample in a study of shared clonotypes between healthy human individuals. Sequencing was performed with immunoSEQ multiplex PCR; in TCRdb, only in-frame clones are kept and a portion is missing. Of 950,000 to 1,200,000 clones in the sample, approximately 77% are singletons; the top ten hold 0.89%. Sequenced material: memory CD4+ T cells from PBMCs. The subset: CD45RA-negative fraction. The receptor set was obtained from a man aged 18-30 years in good health. Some clones in this sample may be carry-over from other donors' samples.

CDR3 nucleotides: TGTGCCAGCAGCGCCGACAGGGCGATCACTGAAGCTTTCTTT. Protein product: CASSADRAITEAFF. The rearrangement links TRBV9 to TRBJ1-1; TRBD1 matches 7 bases. CDR1 and CDR2 from the germline V gene are SGDLS and YYNGEE. The CDR3 sequence is 14 residues long. V dropped 3 bases and J dropped 4; count of bases not matched to a gene: 6.

The gene calls are TRBV28 and TRBJ2-2, with 8 bases identical to TRBD1. Germline V gene lookup returns CDR1 MDHEN and CDR2 SYDVKM. The V and J ends lost 6 bases and 4 bases, in that order; junction bases with no gene match: 7. This CDR3 spans 15 amino acids. Written as DNA, the CDR3 is TGTGCCAGCAGCCCAGGGGGCAGGGGCACCGGGGAGCTGTTTTTT. This gives the protein CASSPGGRGTGELFF. Full variable domain (rest looked up from reference TRBV28 and TRBJ2-2): DVKVTQSSRYLVKRTGEKVFLECVQDMDHENMFWYRQDPGLGLRLIYFSYDVKMKEKGDIPEGYSVSREKKERFSLILESASTNQTSMYLCASSPGGRGTGELFFGEGSRLTVL.

This chain joins TRBV7-3 and TRBJ2-3; perhaps TRBD2 as D (5 bases). This CDR3 has 14 amino acids. Trimming removed 1 base at V and 6 bases at J, with 11 bases between. CDR1 and CDR2 (germline): SGHTA, FQGTGA. The CDR3: CASSLRLGGDTQYF. CDR3 DNA: TGTGCCAGCAGCTTAAGGCTAGGAGGCGATACGCAGTATTTT.

The chain joins TRBV19 to TRBJ1-1; D is ambiguous. Germline V lookup: CDR1 LNHDA, CDR2 SQIVND (reference sequence). The ends were cut back, 4 bases at V and 1 base at J, with 7 bases in the middle. The CDR3 consists of 13 residues. The CDR3: CASSTWGNTEAFF. The CDR3 DNA sequence: TGTGCCAGTAGTACGTGGGGGAACACTGAAGCTTTCTTT.

This sequence joins TRBV20-1 and TRBJ2-7; D is possibly TRBD2 (6 bases). In germline, CDR1 is DFQATT, CDR2 SNEGSKA (reference sequence). The CDR3 length is 11 residues. The CDR3 spells CSGRPGGEQYF. CDR3 bases: TGCAGCGGGCGCCCCGGGGGCGAGCAGTACTTC.

The chain recombines TRBV5-4 with TRBJ2-4, with a weak D call TRBD2 (6 bases). The CDR3 runs 13 residues. V was shortened by 0 bases and J by 7 bases, with 8 bases between the two germline ends. In germline, CDR1 is SGHNT, CDR2 YYREEE (reference sequence). The CDR3, as DNA: TGTGCCAGCAGCTTGGGTCTAGCGAACATTCAGTACTTC. Its translation is CASSLGLANIQYF.

The gene calls are TRBV9 and TRBJ2-2; 7 bases match TRBD2. Trimming cost V 0 bases and J 3 bases; bases outside gene matches: 8. The CDR3 length is 17 residues. Per the germline V gene, CDR1 is SGDLS and CDR2 is YYNGEE. CDR3 in DNA: TGTGCCAGCAGCGTAGCTCCGGGGGGTTGGGACACCGGGGAGCTGTTTTTT. This gives the protein CASSVAPGGWDTGELFF.

The V and J genes are TRBV6-5 and TRBJ1-1, with D possibly being TRBD1 (6 bases). Germline V gene lookup returns CDR1 MNHEY and CDR2 SVGAGI. The V end was cut by 5 bases, the J end by 5 bases, with 12 bases between. This CDR3 contains 13 residues. CDR3 DNA: TGTGCCAGCAGTCCACAGGGAAATACTGAAGCTTTCTTT. It is translated as CASSPQGNTEAFF.

There are a few counts of this clone. V gene TRBV18 combines with J gene TRBJ1-2; the D gene is possibly TRBD1 (6 bases). From germline, CDR1 is KGHSH and CDR2 LQKENI. V shed 2 bases and J shed 1 base, with 11 bases lying between them. This CDR3 is 15 amino acids long. CDR3 region: CASSPSTGINYGYTF. CDR3 in DNA: TGTGCCAGCTCACCATCCACAGGGATTAACTATGGCTACACCTTC. Together with reference TRBV18 and TRBJ1-2, the CDR3 gives the full variable domain: NAGVMQNPRHLVRRRGQEARLRCSPMKGHSHVYWYRQLPEEGLKFMVYLQKENIIDESGMPKERFSAEFPKEGPSILRIQQVVRGDSAAYFCASSPSTGINYGYTFGSGTRLTVV.

Only a few counts were recorded for this clone. V is TRBV19 and J is TRBJ1-1; D not certain. With 10 bases removed from V and 1 base from J, the gap between germline ends came to 19 bases. There are 15 residues in the CDR3. Germline lookup yields CDR1 LNHDA and CDR2 SQIVND (reference sequence). CDR3 loop: CATSVQLLSNTEAFF. In DNA form, the CDR3 reads TGTGCCACCAGTGTGCAGCTTCTGTCGAACACTGAAGCTTTCTTT.

Remarks on this clone: This sample also contains other DNA sequences that code for the same CDR3. The chain couples TRBV5-1 to TRBJ2-2; no clear D. Germline CDR1 SGHRS, CDR2 YFSETQ. The CDR3 length is 13 residues. The ends were cut back, 0 bases at V and 4 bases at J, with 4 bases in the middle. CDR3 loop: CASSLGGTGELFF. The CDR3 DNA reads TGCGCCAGCAGCTTGGGGGGCACCGGGGAGCTGTTTTTT.

The chain recombines TRBV6-5 with TRBJ2-2; no definite D call. Germline assignment: CDR1 MNHEY and CDR2 SVGAGI. The CDR3 has 15 amino acids. V was pared by 5 bases and J by 4 bases, with 14 bases between. As DNA, the CDR3 is TGTGCCAGCAGTAGGCGGACCACGGGCACCGGGGAGCTGTTTTTT. Amino acids: CASSRRTTGTGELFF.

V gene TRBV18 combines with J gene TRBJ2-7, with TRBD2 identical over 14 bases. Germline V gene data show CDR1 as KGHSH and CDR2 as LQKENI. This CDR3 contains 17 residues. Trimming cost V 3 bases and J 2 bases; bases outside gene matches: 6. The CDR3: CASSPKGTSGSPYEQYF. The CDR3 DNA is TGTGCCAGCTCACCTAAAGGGACTAGCGGGAGTCCCTACGAGCAGTACTTC.

The chain joins TRBV19 to TRBJ1-5; tentatively, D is TRBD1 (5 bases). V was cut by 0 bases and J by 6 bases, with 15 bases left in between. Germline-derived CDR1 and CDR2 are LNHDA and SQIVND (reference sequence). The length of the CDR3 is 16 residues. The CDR3: CASSIDSRGKAQPQHF. CDR3 DNA: TGTGCCAGTAGTATAGATTCTAGGGGTAAGGCTCAGCCCCAGCATTTT.